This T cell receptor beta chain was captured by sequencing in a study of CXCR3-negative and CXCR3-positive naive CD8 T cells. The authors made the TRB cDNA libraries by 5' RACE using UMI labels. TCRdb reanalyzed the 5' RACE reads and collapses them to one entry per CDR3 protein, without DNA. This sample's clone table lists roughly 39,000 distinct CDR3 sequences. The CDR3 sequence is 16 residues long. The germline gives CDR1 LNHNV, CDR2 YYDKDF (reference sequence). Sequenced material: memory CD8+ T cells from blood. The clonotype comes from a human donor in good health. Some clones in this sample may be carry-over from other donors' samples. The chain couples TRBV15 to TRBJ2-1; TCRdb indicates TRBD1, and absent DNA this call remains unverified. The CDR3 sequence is CATSRAGGARVDEQFF.